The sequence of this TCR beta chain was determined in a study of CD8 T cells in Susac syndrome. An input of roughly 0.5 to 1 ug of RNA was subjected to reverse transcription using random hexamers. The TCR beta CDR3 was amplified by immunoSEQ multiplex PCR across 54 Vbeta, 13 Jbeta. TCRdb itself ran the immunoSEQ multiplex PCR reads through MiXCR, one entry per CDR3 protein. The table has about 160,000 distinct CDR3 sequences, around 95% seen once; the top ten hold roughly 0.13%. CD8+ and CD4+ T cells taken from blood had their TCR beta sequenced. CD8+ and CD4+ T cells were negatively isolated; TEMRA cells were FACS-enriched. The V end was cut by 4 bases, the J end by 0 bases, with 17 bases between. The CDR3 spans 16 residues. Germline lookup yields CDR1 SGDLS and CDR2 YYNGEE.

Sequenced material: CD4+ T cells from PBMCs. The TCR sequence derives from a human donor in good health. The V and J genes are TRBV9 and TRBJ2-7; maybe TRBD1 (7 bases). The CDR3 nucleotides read TGTGCCAGCAGCCCCCAGGGGGGCACGAGCTCCTACGAGCAGTACTTC. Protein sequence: CASSPQGGTSSYEQYF.